These 4 T cell receptor beta chains came from one sample sequenced in a study of blood T cell repertoires in COVID-19. The table came from immunoSEQ multiplex PCR; TCRdb's copy has only in-frame clones and leaves some out. The table lists approximately 220,000 clones, around 87% of them singletons. Sequenced sample: peripheral blood. Receptor source: a man aged 55 to 69 with acute or convalescent COVID-19.

This clone was seen a few times. V gene TRBV19 combines with J gene TRBJ2-7; 9 nucleotides align to TRBD1. J was trimmed by 4 bases and V by 8 bases; bases with no gene match: 9. There are 14 residues in the CDR3. The germline V gene encodes CDR1 LNHDA and CDR2 SQIVND (reference sequence). The CDR3 protein is CASGSGTGRYEQYF. CDR3 sequence (DNA): TGTGCCAGTGGATCCGGGACAGGGAGGTACGAGCAGTACTTC.

The chain carries TRBV27 and TRBJ1-2, with 8 bases lining up with TRBD1. CDR3 size: 16 residues. Germline values: CDR1 MNHEY, CDR2 SMNVEV (reference sequence). The junction had 17 bases not matched to a gene; V was cut back by 6 bases and J by 8 bases. CDR3 coding DNA: TGTGCCAGCAGCAAAGACCGACTGGGACAGGCGGGAGGCTACACCTTC. Translated: CASSKDRLGQAGGYTF.

This chain joins TRBV18 and TRBJ2-7; TRBD1 matches 7 bases. The CDR3 runs to 15 residues. Germline CDR1 reads KGHSH; CDR2 reads LQKENI. V dropped 0 bases and J dropped 2; count of bases not matched to a gene: 4. The CDR3 sequence: CASSPPQGTAYEQYF. The CDR3 DNA is TGTGCCAGCTCACCACCTCAGGGGACAGCCTACGAGCAGTACTTC.

The chain combines TRBV5-1 with TRBJ2-5; D possibly corresponds to TRBD1 (5 bases). Trimming took off 0 bases at V and 1 base at J, with 7 bases between the two ends. CDR3 length: 14 residues. Germline-derived CDR1 and CDR2 are SGHRS and YFSETQ. CDR3 sequence: CASSLGQPQETQYF. The CDR3 bases are TGCGCCAGCAGCTTGGGACAGCCCCAAGAGACCCAGTACTTC.